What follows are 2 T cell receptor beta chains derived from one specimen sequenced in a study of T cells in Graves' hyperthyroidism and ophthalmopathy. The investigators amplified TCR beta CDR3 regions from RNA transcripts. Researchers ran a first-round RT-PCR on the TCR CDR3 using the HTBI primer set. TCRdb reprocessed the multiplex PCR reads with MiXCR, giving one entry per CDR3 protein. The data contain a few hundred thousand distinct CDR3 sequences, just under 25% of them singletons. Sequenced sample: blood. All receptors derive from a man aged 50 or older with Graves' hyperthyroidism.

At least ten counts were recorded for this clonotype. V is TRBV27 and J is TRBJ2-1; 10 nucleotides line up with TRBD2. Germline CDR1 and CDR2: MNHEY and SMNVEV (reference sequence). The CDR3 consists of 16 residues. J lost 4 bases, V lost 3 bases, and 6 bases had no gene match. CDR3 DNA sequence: TGTGCCAGCAGTTTTTCCGGGACTAGCGTGTACAATGAGCAGTTCTTC. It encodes CASSFSGTSVYNEQFF.

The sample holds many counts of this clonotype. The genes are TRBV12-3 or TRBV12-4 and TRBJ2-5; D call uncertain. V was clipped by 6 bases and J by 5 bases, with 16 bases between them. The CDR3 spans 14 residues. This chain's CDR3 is CASRKSSVRETQYF. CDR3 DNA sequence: TGTGCCAGCAGAAAGAGCAGTGTCAGGGAGACCCAGTACTTC.